This T cell receptor beta chain is from a study of blood T cells in healthy people across ages. V was pared by 5 bases and J by 6 bases, with 21 bases between. Germline V gene data show CDR1 as MNHEY and CDR2 as SVGAGI. This CDR3 region has 16 residues. PCR was performed a second time for about 6 to 12 cycles using a sample-barcoded 5' primer and a J-beta primer mix. TCRdb itself ran the 5' RACE reads through MiXCR, one entry per CDR3 protein. The sample lists over 1,500,000 distinct CDR3 sequences; roughly 52% were seen once. This sequence was found in a woman aged 40 to 50 in good health. This chain connects TRBV6-5 to TRBJ2-3; either TRBD1 or TRBD2 may fit D (5 bases each). Sequencing was performed on blood. The CDR3 bases are TGTGCCAGCAGTCCCCAGCGTTCATCGGGGCGGGATACGCAGTATTTT. This gives the protein CASSPQRSSGRDTQYF.